One sample yielded the 20 T cell receptor beta chains listed below, sequenced in a study of shared clonotypes between healthy human individuals. Clones were sequenced by immunoSEQ multiplex PCR, and TCRdb holds only the in-frame ones, with some missing. The data hold some 95,000 clones, with over 60% observed a single time. The sample consisted of memory CD8+ T cells sorted from blood. The subset here: CD45RO+ cells pooled with CCR7-negative TemRA cells. The receptor source for this set is a man in his thirties or forties in good health.

This chain links TRBV28 with TRBJ2-2; 7 bases are shared with TRBD2. Germline V gene data show CDR1 as MDHEN and CDR2 as SYDVKM. The CDR3 has 17 residues. V dropped 6 bases and J dropped 3; count of bases not matched to a gene: 13. CDR3 in amino acids: CASSLPSGPSHTGELFF. As DNA, the CDR3 is TGTGCCAGCAGCCTTCCTAGCGGACCTAGTCACACCGGGGAGCTGTTTTTT.

The chain is built from TRBV7-7 and TRBJ2-1, with TRBD2 identical over 7 bases. This CDR3 contains 13 residues. The junction had 11 bases not matched to a gene; V was cut back by 8 bases and J by 10 bases. From germline, CDR1 is SSHAT and CDR2 FNYEAQ (reference sequence). The CDR3 bases are TGTGCCAGCGCCGCTAGCGGACCGGGAGAGCAGTTCTTC. Amino acids: CASAASGPGEQFF.

This chain links TRBV19 with TRBJ1-5; D is undetermined. V lost 2 bases and J 0 bases, leaving 14 bases between the germline ends. This CDR3 is built from 17 residues. Per germline, CDR1 LNHDA and CDR2 SQIVND (reference sequence). CDR3 residues: CASSIPPAVYSNQPQHF. The CDR3 DNA is TGTGCCAGTAGTATACCTCCGGCAGTTTATAGCAATCAGCCCCAGCATTTT.

The rearrangement uses TRBV7-2 and TRBJ2-3; TRBD2 aligns across 7 bases. The V and J ends lost 5 bases and 1 base, in that order; junction bases with no gene match: 9. The germline gives CDR1 SGHTA, CDR2 FQGNSA. This CDR3 is built from 16 residues. The CDR3 DNA reads TGTGCCAGCAGCCCAGGGAGGGGCTTGGGCACAGATACGCAGTATTTT. Amino acid sequence: CASSPGRGLGTDTQYF.

This clone was found once. The chain links TRBV29-1 to TRBJ2-7; the match to TRBD1 covers 9 bases. The CDR3 loop spans 12 amino acids. CDR1 and CDR2 from the germline V gene are SQVTM and ANQGSEA. The ends lost 7 bases at V and 5 bases at J; junction bases unmatched: 6. CDR3 region: CSALGQGNEQYF. CDR3 DNA: TGCAGCGCATTGGGACAGGGCAACGAGCAGTACTTC.

The V call is TRBV7-2, the J call TRBJ2-5; 8 bases align to TRBD2. Germline assignment: CDR1 SGHTA and CDR2 FQGNSA. Trimming took 5 bases from V and 5 from J; bases not matched to a gene: 10. The CDR3 consists of 15 residues. The CDR3 sequence is CASSPSSGNYETQYF. CDR3 in DNA: TGTGCCAGCAGCCCGAGTAGCGGGAATTACGAGACCCAGTACTTC.

The J gene is TRBJ1-4, the V gene TRBV6-1; TRBD1 aligns across 7 bases. The CDR3 runs 16 residues. V lost 2 bases to trimming and J lost 3 bases; unmatched junction nucleotides: 6. The germline V gene encodes CDR1 MNHNS and CDR2 SASEGT. The CDR3 region has the DNA TGTGCCAGCAGTGAAAACTTGGGACAGTCTAATGAAAAACTGTTTTTT. It translates to CASSENLGQSNEKLFF.

This chain connects TRBV9 to TRBJ2-3; D possibly corresponds to TRBD2 (7 bases). The CDR3 extends over 13 amino acids. Per germline, CDR1 SGDLS and CDR2 YYNGEE. The CDR3 coding sequence is TGTGCTTCTGGGTGGGGGGGCGCAGATACGCAGTATTTT. It translates to CASGWGGADTQYF.

This clone was seen just once. V gene TRBV11-3 combines with J gene TRBJ2-3; maybe TRBD1 (6 bases). V lost 4 bases and J 2 bases, leaving 13 bases between the germline ends. The CDR3 runs to 15 residues. The germline gives CDR1 SGHNT, CDR2 YENEEA. The CDR3 protein is CASSSREGVTDTQYF. CDR3 sequence (DNA): TGTGCCAGCAGCTCTAGAGAGGGGGTCACAGATACGCAGTATTTT.

Remarks on this clone: Additional DNA sequences in this sample encode the identical CDR3. The V and J genes are TRBV29-1 and TRBJ2-7; 14 bases line up with TRBD2. Per the germline V gene, CDR1 is SQVTM and CDR2 is ANQGSEA. The CDR3 spans 14 residues. V was clipped by 3 bases and J by 5 bases; unmatched bases: 3. CDR3: CSVEGLAGENEQYF. Here the CDR3 DNA reads TGCAGCGTTGAGGGACTAGCGGGAGAAAACGAGCAGTACTTC.

This clone was seen many times. This chain links TRBV10-3 with TRBJ2-7; 9 positions match TRBD2. CDR1 and CDR2 from the germline V gene are ENHRY and SYGVKD. CDR3 length equals 14 residues. V lost 2 bases to trimming and J lost 4 bases; unmatched junction nucleotides: 3. This CDR3 reads CAISEAAGGYEQYF. The CDR3 bases are TGTGCCATCAGTGAGGCAGCGGGAGGTTACGAGCAGTACTTC.

This rearrangement joins TRBV27 to TRBJ2-3; no reliable D call. The germline V gene encodes CDR1 MNHEY and CDR2 SMNVEV (reference sequence). V dropped 5 bases and J dropped 2 bases, with 11 bases sitting between them. The CDR3 loop spans 14 amino acids. The CDR3 is CASSAPGPTDTQYF. The CDR3 bases are TGTGCCAGCAGTGCCCCGGGCCCCACAGATACGCAGTATTTT.

This clone was observed a handful of times. The DNA of the CDR3 is TGCACCAGCAGCCAAGTCAGGGAAGAGACCCAGTACTTC. Translated, it gives CTSSQVREETQYF. The chain has TRBV1 and TRBJ2-5; whether TRBD1, the table's D call, matches the DNA was not checked. TRBV1 represents a pseudogene. CDR3 length: 13 residues.

The chain employs TRBV18 and TRBJ1-5; D is unclear. V was shortened by 6 bases and J by 3 bases, with 15 bases between the two germline ends. Germline V gene lookup returns CDR1 KGHSH and CDR2 LQKENI. The CDR3 runs to 15 residues. The CDR3 nucleotides read TGTGCCAGCTCCCCCGGGCTCAAACCCAATCAGCCCCAGCATTTT. Its protein is CASSPGLKPNQPQHF.

This CDR3 is CASSENLGSYEQYF. The CDR3 bases are TGTGCCAGCAGTGAAAATTTAGGCTCCTACGAGCAGTACTTC. The chain has TRBV2 and TRBJ2-7; D gene ambiguous. Germline loops: CDR1 SNHLY, CDR2 FYNNEI. V was pared by 2 bases and J by 0 bases, with 8 bases between. The CDR3 is made up of 14 amino acids.

The J gene is TRBJ1-1, the V gene TRBV6-5; D call uncertain. CDR1 MNHEY and CDR2 SVGAGI come from the germline V gene. The V gene lost 8 bases and the J gene lost 5 bases, with 18 bases spanning the gap. This CDR3 region has 14 residues. The CDR3 here is CASQDNRRGTEAFF. Here the CDR3 DNA reads TGTGCCAGCCAAGACAACCGCCGTGGGACTGAAGCTTTCTTT.

The J gene is TRBJ1-2, the V gene TRBV28; tentatively, D is TRBD1 (6 bases). Looked up from germline, CDR1 is MDHEN and CDR2 is SYDVKM. There are 13 residues in the CDR3. Trimming removed 8 bases from V and 2 bases from J, with 12 bases in between. The CDR3 here is CASETRGNYGYTF. CDR3 in DNA: TGTGCCAGCGAAACTAGGGGGAACTATGGCTACACCTTC.

The CDR3 region is CASTRGGAETQYF. The CDR3 bases are TGTGCCAGTACGCGAGGCGGAGCAGAGACCCAGTACTTC. The chain is built from TRBV19 and TRBJ2-5; D ambiguous. This CDR3 is built from 13 residues. The V gene's germline CDR1 is LNHDA and CDR2 SQIVND (reference sequence). The V and J ends lost 7 bases and 4 bases respectively, with 13 bases between them.

The rearrangement links TRBV5-6 to TRBJ2-5, with 11 bases fitting TRBD2. Germline V gene lookup returns CDR1 SGHDT and CDR2 YYEEEE. The CDR3 covers 16 residues. J was trimmed by 5 bases and V by 0 bases; bases with no gene match: 6. The DNA for the CDR3 is TGTGCCAGCAGCTTGGTAGTAGCGGGAGGGCCGGAGACCCAGTACTTC. Amino acid sequence: CASSLVVAGGPETQYF.

The sample holds many counts of this clone. A read error may explain this, as a much larger clone is one base away. The same CDR3 also results from other DNA sequences found in this sample. The V gene is TRBV6-1, the J gene TRBJ2-7; 12 bases are a match to TRBD2. Looked up from germline, CDR1 is MNHNS and CDR2 is SASEGT. V lost 0 bases to trimming and J lost 4 bases; unmatched junction nucleotides: 1. CDR3 length: 15 residues. The CDR3 DNA is TGTGCCAGCAGTGAAGCGACTAGCGGGAGTTACGAGCAGTACTTC. Translation: CASSEATSGSYEQYF.